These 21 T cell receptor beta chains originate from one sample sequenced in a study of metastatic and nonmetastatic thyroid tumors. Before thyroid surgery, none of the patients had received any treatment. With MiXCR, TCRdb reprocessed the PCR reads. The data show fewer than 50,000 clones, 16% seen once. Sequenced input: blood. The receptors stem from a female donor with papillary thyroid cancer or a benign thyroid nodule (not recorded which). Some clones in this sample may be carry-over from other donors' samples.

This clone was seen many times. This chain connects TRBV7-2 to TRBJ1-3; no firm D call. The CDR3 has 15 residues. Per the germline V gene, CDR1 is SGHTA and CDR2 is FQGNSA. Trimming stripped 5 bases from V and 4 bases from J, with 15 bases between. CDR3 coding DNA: TGTGCCAGCAGCACAGATCCATCCCTCGGAAACACCATATATTTT. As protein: CASSTDPSLGNTIYF.

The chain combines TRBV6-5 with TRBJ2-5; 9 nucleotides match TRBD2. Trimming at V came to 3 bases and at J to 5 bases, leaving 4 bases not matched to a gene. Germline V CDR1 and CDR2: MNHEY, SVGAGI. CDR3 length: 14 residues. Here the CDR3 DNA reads TGTGCCAGCAGTTATCAAGCGGGAGGTGAGACCCAGTACTTC. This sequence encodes CASSYQAGGETQYF.

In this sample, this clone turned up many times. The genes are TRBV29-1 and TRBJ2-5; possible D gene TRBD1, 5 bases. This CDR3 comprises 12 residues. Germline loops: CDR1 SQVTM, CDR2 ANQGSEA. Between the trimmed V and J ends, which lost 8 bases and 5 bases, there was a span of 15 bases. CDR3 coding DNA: TGCAGCACCCAGAAGGGGTTGGAGACCCAGTACTTC. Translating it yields CSTQKGLETQYF.

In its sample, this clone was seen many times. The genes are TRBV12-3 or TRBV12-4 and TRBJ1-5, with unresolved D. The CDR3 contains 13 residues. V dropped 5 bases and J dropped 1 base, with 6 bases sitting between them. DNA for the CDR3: TGTGCCAGCAGTCTGGGGAGCAATCAGCCCCAGCATTTT. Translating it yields CASSLGSNQPQHF.

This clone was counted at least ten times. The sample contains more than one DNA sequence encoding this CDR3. The CDR3 DNA follows: TGTGCCAGCAGCCCAGCGGGAGGAAGAGAGACCCAGTACTTC. Translation: CASSPAGGRETQYF. This chain uses TRBV7-3 with TRBJ2-5; 9 bases align to TRBD2. The J segment lost 4 bases and the V segment lost 5 bases, leaving 5 bases of the junction unmatched. Germline-derived CDR1 and CDR2 are SGHTA and FQGTGA. This CDR3 comprises 14 residues.

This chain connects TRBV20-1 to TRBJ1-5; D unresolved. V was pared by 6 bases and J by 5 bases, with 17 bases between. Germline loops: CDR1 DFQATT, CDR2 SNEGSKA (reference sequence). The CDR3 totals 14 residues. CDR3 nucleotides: TGCAGTGCCCTCCCGGTGGAGGCTCATCAGCCCCAGCATTTT. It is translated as CSALPVEAHQPQHF.

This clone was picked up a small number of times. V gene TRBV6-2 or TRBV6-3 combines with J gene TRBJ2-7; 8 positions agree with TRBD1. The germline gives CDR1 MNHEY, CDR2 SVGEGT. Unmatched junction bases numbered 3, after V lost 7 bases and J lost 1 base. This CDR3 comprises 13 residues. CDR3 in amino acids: CASTRTGSYEQYF. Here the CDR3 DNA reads TGTGCCAGCACCCGGACAGGGTCCTACGAGCAGTACTTC.

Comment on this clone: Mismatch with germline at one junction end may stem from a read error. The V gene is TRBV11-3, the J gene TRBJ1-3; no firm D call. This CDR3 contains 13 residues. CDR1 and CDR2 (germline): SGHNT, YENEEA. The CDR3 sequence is CASREGSGNTMYF. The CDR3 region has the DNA TGTGCCAGCAGGGAAGGCTCTGGAAACACCATGTATTTT.

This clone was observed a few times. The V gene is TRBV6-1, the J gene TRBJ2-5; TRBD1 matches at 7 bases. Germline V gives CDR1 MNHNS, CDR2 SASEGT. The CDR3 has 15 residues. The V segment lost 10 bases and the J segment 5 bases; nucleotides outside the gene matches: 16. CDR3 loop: CATLPPGTVRETQYF. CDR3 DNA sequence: TGTGCCACCCTTCCTCCCGGGACAGTGAGGGAGACCCAGTACTTC.

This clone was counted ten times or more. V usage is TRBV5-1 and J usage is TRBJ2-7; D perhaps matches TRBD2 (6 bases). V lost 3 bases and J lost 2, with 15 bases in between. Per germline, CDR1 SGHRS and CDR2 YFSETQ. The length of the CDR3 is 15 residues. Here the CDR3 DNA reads TGCGCCAGCAGCTCTAGCGACCGGCAGACCTACGAGCAGTACTTC. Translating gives CASSSSDRQTYEQYF.

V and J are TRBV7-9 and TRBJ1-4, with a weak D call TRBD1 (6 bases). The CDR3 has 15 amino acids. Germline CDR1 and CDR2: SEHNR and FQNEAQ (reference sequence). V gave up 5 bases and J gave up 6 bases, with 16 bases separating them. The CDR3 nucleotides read TGTGCCAGCAGCCCCCATGGAGCAGGGGATGAAAAACTGTTTTTT. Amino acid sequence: CASSPHGAGDEKLFF. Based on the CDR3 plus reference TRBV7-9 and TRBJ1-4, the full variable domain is DTGVSQNPRHKITKRGQNVTFRCDPISEHNRLYWYRQTLGQGPEFLTYFQNEAQLEKSRLLSDRFSAERPKGSFSTLEIQRTEQGDSAMYLCASSPHGAGDEKLFFGSGTQLSVL.

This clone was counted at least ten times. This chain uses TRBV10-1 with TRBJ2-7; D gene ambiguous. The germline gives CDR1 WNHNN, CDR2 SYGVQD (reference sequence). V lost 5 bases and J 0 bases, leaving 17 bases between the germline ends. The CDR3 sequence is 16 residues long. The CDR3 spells CASSRGVAEVSYEQYF. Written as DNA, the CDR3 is TGCGCCAGCAGTCGTGGGGTAGCTGAGGTCTCCTACGAGCAGTACTTC.

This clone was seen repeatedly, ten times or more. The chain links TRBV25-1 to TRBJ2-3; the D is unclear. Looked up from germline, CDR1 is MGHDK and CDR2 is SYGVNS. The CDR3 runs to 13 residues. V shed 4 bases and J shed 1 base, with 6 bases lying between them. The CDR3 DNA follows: TGTGCCAGCAGTGTGGCAGGCACAGATACGCAGTATTTT. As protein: CASSVAGTDTQYF.

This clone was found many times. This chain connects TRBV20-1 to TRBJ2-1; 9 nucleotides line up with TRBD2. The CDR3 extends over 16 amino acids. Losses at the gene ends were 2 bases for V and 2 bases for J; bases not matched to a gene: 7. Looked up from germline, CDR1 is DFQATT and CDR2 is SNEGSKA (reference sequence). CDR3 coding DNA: TGCAGTGCTAGAAAAAGGGCGGGAGGGCCCTACAATGAGCAGTTCTTC. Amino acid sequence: CSARKRAGGPYNEQFF.

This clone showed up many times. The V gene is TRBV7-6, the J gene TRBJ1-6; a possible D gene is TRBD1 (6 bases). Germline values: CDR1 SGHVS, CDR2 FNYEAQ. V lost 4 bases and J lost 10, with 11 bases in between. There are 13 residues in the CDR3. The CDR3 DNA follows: TGTGCCAGCAGCTCCGTGGGGGGCTCACCCCTCCACTTT. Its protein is CASSSVGGSPLHF.

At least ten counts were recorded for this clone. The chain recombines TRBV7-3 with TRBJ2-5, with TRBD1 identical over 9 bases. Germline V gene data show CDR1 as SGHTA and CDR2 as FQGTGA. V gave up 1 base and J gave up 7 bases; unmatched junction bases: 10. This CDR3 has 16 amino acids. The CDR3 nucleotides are TGTGCCAGCAGCTTAAGCCCGGGACAGGGTTGGGGGACCCAGTACTTC. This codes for CASSLSPGQGWGTQYF.

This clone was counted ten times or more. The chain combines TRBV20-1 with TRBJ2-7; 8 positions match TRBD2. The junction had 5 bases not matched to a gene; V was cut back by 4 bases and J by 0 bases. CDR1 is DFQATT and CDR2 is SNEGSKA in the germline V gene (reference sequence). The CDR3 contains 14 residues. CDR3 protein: CSATPTSGSYEQYF. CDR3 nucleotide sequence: TGCAGTGCTACCCCCACTAGCGGCTCCTACGAGCAGTACTTC.

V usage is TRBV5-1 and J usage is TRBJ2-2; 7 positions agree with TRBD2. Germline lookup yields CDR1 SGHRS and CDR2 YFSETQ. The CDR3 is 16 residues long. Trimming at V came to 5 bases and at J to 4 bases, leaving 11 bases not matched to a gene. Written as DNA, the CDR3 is TGCGCCAGCAGGCAAGCGGGGAGAGAGGGCACCGGGGAGCTGTTTTTT. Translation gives CASRQAGREGTGELFF.

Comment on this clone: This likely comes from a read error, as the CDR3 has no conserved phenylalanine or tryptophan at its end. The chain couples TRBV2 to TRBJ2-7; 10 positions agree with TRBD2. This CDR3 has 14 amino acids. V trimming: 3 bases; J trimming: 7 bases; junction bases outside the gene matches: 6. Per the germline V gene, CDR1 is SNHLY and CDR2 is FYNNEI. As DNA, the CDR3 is TGTGCCAGCAGTGACTCAGCGGGAGGGAAAGAGCAGTACCTC. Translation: CASSDSAGGKEQYL.

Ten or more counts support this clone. The CDR3 reads CASNSGGTSDNEQFF. CDR3 DNA sequence: TGTGCCAGCAATTCGGGGGGGACTAGCGATAATGAGCAGTTCTTC. The rearrangement joins TRBV9 to TRBJ2-1, with 10 bases that match TRBD2. Germline CDR1 is SGDLS and CDR2 is YYNGEE. V shed 6 bases and J 7 bases; nucleotides not matched to a gene: 10. The CDR3 length is 15 residues. Using reference TRBV9 and TRBJ2-1 for the parts outside the CDR3, the full variable domain is DSGVTQTPKHLITATGQRVTLRCSPRSGDLSVYWYQQSLDQGLQFLIQYYNGEERAKGNILERFSAQQFPDLHSELNLSSLELGDSALYFCASNSGGTSDNEQFFGPGTRLTVL.

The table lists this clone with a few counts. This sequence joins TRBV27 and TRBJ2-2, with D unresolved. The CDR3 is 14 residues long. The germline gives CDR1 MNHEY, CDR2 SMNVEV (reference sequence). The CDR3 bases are TGTGCTAGCTACGGAAGGATAAGAACCGGGGAGCTGTTTTTT. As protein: CASYGRIRTGELFF.